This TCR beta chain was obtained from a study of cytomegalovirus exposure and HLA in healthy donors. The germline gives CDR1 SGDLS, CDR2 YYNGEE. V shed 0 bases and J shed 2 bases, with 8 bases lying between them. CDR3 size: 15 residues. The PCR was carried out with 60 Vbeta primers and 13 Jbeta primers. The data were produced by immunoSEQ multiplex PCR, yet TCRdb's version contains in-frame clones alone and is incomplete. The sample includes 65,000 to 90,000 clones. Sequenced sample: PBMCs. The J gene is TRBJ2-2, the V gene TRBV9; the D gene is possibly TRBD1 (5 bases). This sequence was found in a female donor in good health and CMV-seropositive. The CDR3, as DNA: TGTGCCAGCAGCGTAGAAGGGGCCAACACCGGGGAGCTGTTTTTT. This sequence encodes CASSVEGANTGELFF.